This T cell receptor (beta chain) is drawn from a study of blood T cell repertoires in COVID-19. Study summary: Nucleic acid was either cDNA or gDNA, and it came from T cells, B-cell-depleted T cells, or PBMCs.

Germline lookup yields CDR1 LGHDT and CDR2 YNNKEL (reference sequence). This CDR3 contains 13 residues. Trimming shortened V by 8 bases and J by 4 bases, and 14 bases separated the two germline ends. Libraries were prepared by immunoSEQ multiplex PCR; TCRdb keeps only in-frame clonotypes and omits some of them. The sample lists about 73,000 clones, roughly 76% occurring once. The J gene is TRBJ1-2, the V gene TRBV3-1 (or the pseudogene TRBV3-2); D might be TRBD1 (5 bases). This TCR derives from a woman in her seventies with acute or convalescent COVID-19. Sequenced material: peripheral blood. The CDR3 loop reads CASGLGRGYGYTF. Here the CDR3 DNA reads TGTGCCAGCGGCCTCGGGAGGGGCTATGGCTACACCTTC.